This entry features one T cell receptor (beta chain) sequence. Cohorts were based on clinical histories the participants reported. Original methodology: Using reference gene primer amplification, nucleated cell counts were estimated. The assay was immunoSEQ multiplex PCR, and TCRdb's table has in-frame clones only and misses some. That table is the source of V, J and clone size, and D and trimming were worked out from the DNA. The sample has over 300,000 clones; approximately 89% are singletons. These data come from a study of blood T cell repertoires in COVID-19. About the study: T cells, B-cell-depleted T cells, or PBMCs supplied cDNA or gDNA.

The germline CDR1 and CDR2 sequences are SGHRS and YFSETQ. With V trimmed by 1 base and J by 3 bases, 3 bases remained unmatched. This CDR3 spans 15 amino acids. The sample consisted of PBMCs or T cells enriched from blood (not recorded which). The rearrangement joins TRBV5-1 to TRBJ1-5; 8 positions match TRBD1. The origin of this receptor is a woman aged 40 to 49 who had recovered from COVID-19. The CDR3: CASSLQGASNQPQHF. As DNA, the CDR3 is TGCGCCAGCAGCTTGCAGGGGGCCTCCAATCAGCCCCAGCATTTT.